What follows are 26 T cell receptor beta chains derived from one specimen sequenced in a study of cytomegalovirus exposure and HLA in healthy donors. In the PCR, 60 Vbeta and 13 Jbeta primers were used. Assay: immunoSEQ multiplex PCR; the TCRdb copy retains only in-frame clones and omits some. The sample has more than 90,000 clones, approximately 80% seen once. Sequenced material: PBMCs. The source is a woman aged 70-85 years in good health and CMV-seropositive.

The V and J genes are TRBV7-3 and TRBJ2-1, with 10 bases aligning to TRBD2. The V gene's germline CDR1 is SGHTA and CDR2 FQGTGA. The junction had 8 bases not matched to a gene; V was cut back by 2 bases and J by 1 base. The CDR3 runs 18 residues. The CDR3 sequence is CASSLWLAGDVSYNEQFF. The CDR3 DNA reads as TGTGCCAGCAGCTTATGGCTAGCGGGAGACGTATCCTACAATGAGCAGTTCTTC. The full variable domain, rest sourced from reference TRBV7-3 and TRBJ2-1, is GAGVSQTPSNKVTEKGKYVELRCDPISGHTALYWYRQSLGQGPEFLIYFQGTGAADDSGLPNDRFFAVRPEGSVSTLKIQRTERGDSAVYLCASSLWLAGDVSYNEQFFGPGTRLTVL.

This clone was counted only a few times. The V call is TRBV6-6, the J call TRBJ1-2, with D perhaps TRBD1 (6 bases). The CDR3 contains 14 residues. V was trimmed by 5 bases and J by 2 bases, leaving 12 bases between them. Germline values: CDR1 MNHNY, CDR2 SVGAGI (reference sequence). The CDR3 sequence is CASSQRQANYGYTF. CDR3 sequence (DNA): TGTGCCAGCAGTCAACGACAGGCGAACTATGGCTACACCTTC.

This rearrangement joins TRBV5-1 to TRBJ2-5; 8 bases are shared with TRBD1. Germline V CDR1 and CDR2: SGHRS, YFSETQ. With V trimmed by 5 bases and J by 5 bases, 5 bases remained unmatched. The CDR3 totals 13 residues. This CDR3 is CASSLTGVETQYF. The CDR3 nucleotides are TGCGCCAGCAGTCTGACAGGGGTTGAGACCCAGTACTTC.

The chain couples TRBV7-3 to TRBJ2-3; a possible D gene is TRBD2 (6 bases). Trimming stripped 6 bases from V and 0 bases from J, with 10 bases between. The CDR3 length is 14 residues. Germline V gene lookup returns CDR1 SGHTA and CDR2 FQGTGA. In DNA form, the CDR3 reads TGTGCCAGCAGTCGGGGACTTAGCACAGATACGCAGTATTTT. Residues: CASSRGLSTDTQYF.

In its sample, this clone was seen a few times. The chain employs TRBV2 and TRBJ1-1, with a weak D call TRBD1 (6 bases). Per germline, CDR1 SNHLY and CDR2 FYNNEI. This CDR3 comprises 13 residues. The germline V and J ends were trimmed by 4 bases and 0 bases, with 6 bases remaining between them. DNA of the CDR3: TGTGCCAGCAGTGGGGACATGAACACTGAAGCTTTCTTT. Translation gives CASSGDMNTEAFF.

This clone was recorded only once. The chain employs TRBV18 and TRBJ2-1, with a weak D call TRBD2 (5 bases). The CDR3 runs 14 residues. Looked up from germline, CDR1 is KGHSH and CDR2 is LQKENI. V lost 3 bases, J lost 6 bases, and 12 bases lay in between. CDR3 DNA: TGTGCCAGCTCACCCCCTAGCTCCCGCAATGAGCAGTTCTTC. This gives the protein CASSPPSSRNEQFF.

On this clone: One end of the junction does not line up with germline, which may come from a read error. The CDR3 coding sequence is TGTGCCAGCAGCACCGGGACTAGCGGGGATTTCCGGATCTTC. Its protein is CASSTGTSGDFRIF. The chain has TRBV7-9 and TRBJ2-1; 13 bases map to TRBD2. CDR1 is SEHNR, CDR2 FQNEAQ, per germline (reference sequence). This CDR3 region has 14 residues.

The chain links TRBV5-1 to TRBJ2-2; D is perhaps TRBD1 (5 bases). Germline-derived CDR1 and CDR2 are SGHRS and YFSETQ. Trimming removed 5 bases at V and 4 bases at J, with 9 bases between. CDR3 length equals 13 residues. CDR3 nucleotide sequence: TGCGCCAGCAGTTCTAGGGGCACCGGGGAGCTGTTTTTT. Residues: CASSSRGTGELFF.

The J gene is TRBJ1-4, the V gene TRBV5-4; 9 nucleotides match TRBD1. The CDR3 totals 13 residues. In germline, CDR1 is SGHNT, CDR2 YYREEE (reference sequence). V was pared by 3 bases and J by 11 bases, with 5 bases of the junction left unmatched. CDR3 residues: CASSWDRERKLFF. The CDR3 DNA is TGTGCCAGCAGCTGGGACAGGGAGAGGAAACTGTTTTTT.

The genes are TRBV12-5 and TRBJ1-2; D is possibly TRBD1 (6 bases). This CDR3 is 17 amino acids long. Trimming took 0 bases from V and 4 from J, leaving 18 bases between them. Per the germline V gene, CDR1 is LGHNT and CDR2 is FRNRAP. DNA of the CDR3: TGTGCTAGTGGTTTGGTAGACAAGGGGGTTGTTACCTATGGCTACACCTTC. Translating it yields CASGLVDKGVVTYGYTF.

This sequence joins TRBV7-6 and TRBJ2-3; D gene ambiguous. Per the germline V gene, CDR1 is SGHVS and CDR2 is FNYEAQ. V lost 5 bases and J 0 bases, leaving 12 bases between the germline ends. The CDR3 runs 15 residues. CDR3 region: CASSLTIISTDTQYF. Here the CDR3 DNA reads TGTGCCAGCAGCCTCACTATAATTAGCACAGATACGCAGTATTTT. Full variable domain (rest looked up from reference TRBV7-6 and TRBJ2-3): GAGVSQSPRYKVTKRGQDVALRCDPISGHVSLYWYRQALGQGPEFLTYFNYEAQQDKSGLPNDRFSAERPEGSISTLTIQRTEQRDSAMYRCASSLTIISTDTQYFGPGTRLTVL.

This clone turned up a few times. The chain combines TRBV29-1 with TRBJ1-5; no reliable D call. The CDR3 runs 12 residues. Trimming removed 4 bases at V and 0 bases at J, with 4 bases between. CDR1 SQVTM and CDR2 ANQGSEA come from the germline V gene. CDR3 residues: CSVGDSNQPQHF. The CDR3 DNA sequence: TGCAGCGTTGGCGATAGCAATCAGCCCCAGCATTTT.

The V call is TRBV2, the J call TRBJ2-1; 13 bases align to TRBD2. Unmatched junction bases numbered 5, after V lost 6 bases and J lost 6 bases. In germline, CDR1 is SNHLY, CDR2 FYNNEI. The CDR3 consists of 15 residues. CDR3 coding DNA: TGTGCCAGCAGCGAACGACTAGCGGGGGGCAATGAGCAGTTCTTC. Protein: CASSERLAGGNEQFF.

The chain employs TRBV6-1 and TRBJ2-7; D perhaps matches TRBD2 (5 bases). The V gene lost 4 bases and the J gene lost 0 bases, with 7 bases spanning the gap. Germline loops: CDR1 MNHNS, CDR2 SASEGT. The CDR3 is made up of 13 amino acids. The CDR3 spells CASSGERSYEQYF. CDR3 DNA sequence: TGTGCCAGCAGTGGGGAGCGCTCCTACGAGCAGTACTTC.

The chain uses TRBV10-2 and TRBJ1-5, with TRBD1 matching 9 bases. Trimming took 6 bases from V and 6 from J; bases not matched to a gene: 6. This CDR3 is built from 14 residues. CDR1 WSHSY and CDR2 SAAADI come from the germline V gene. The CDR3 here is CASSPTGGSQPQHF. In nucleotides, the CDR3 is TGCGCCAGCAGCCCGACAGGGGGAAGTCAGCCCCAGCATTTT.

The chain has TRBV15 and TRBJ2-1, with TRBD2 matching over 11 bases. CDR3 length equals 18 residues. V shed 2 bases, J shed 5 bases, and the junction held 11 bases outside the gene matches. Looked up from germline, CDR1 is LNHNV and CDR2 is YYDKDF (reference sequence). As DNA, the CDR3 is TGTGCCACCAGCAGATCTAAGGCCGGGACTAGCGGAAACAATGAGCAGTTCTTC. Translation: CATSRSKAGTSGNNEQFF.

The chain uses TRBV25-1 and TRBJ1-2; D uncertain. Trimming removed 2 bases from V and 8 bases from J, with 15 bases in between. The CDR3 runs to 14 residues. CDR1 is MGHDK, CDR2 SYGVNS, per germline. CDR3 sequence reads: CASSEEGSPSGYTF. The DNA for the CDR3 is TGTGCCAGCAGTGAAGAGGGCAGTCCGTCGGGCTACACCTTC.

This chain connects TRBV28 to TRBJ1-2, with D perhaps matching TRBD1 (5 bases). The CDR3 length is 12 residues. Germline lookup yields CDR1 MDHEN and CDR2 SYDVKM. The V end lost 11 bases, the J end lost 7 bases, and 17 bases lay between the germline ends. DNA of the CDR3: TGTGCCGGGGGGTCCAGGGAGGGTGGCTACACCTTC. Translation gives CAGGSREGGYTF.

This chain uses TRBV28 with TRBJ1-2; D not certain. V dropped 6 bases and J dropped 7 bases, with 12 bases sitting between them. Germline V gene lookup returns CDR1 MDHEN and CDR2 SYDVKM. The CDR3 runs to 12 residues. CDR3 sequence reads: CASSSVGVGYTF. The CDR3 DNA is TGTGCCAGCAGCTCCGTGGGCGTTGGCTACACCTTC.

The gene calls are TRBV5-1 and TRBJ2-7; 13 bases are shared with TRBD2. The V gene's germline CDR1 is SGHRS and CDR2 YFSETQ. V lost 3 bases, J lost 2 bases, and 2 bases stayed unmatched. The CDR3 contains 15 residues. CDR3 sequence: CASSSGTSGAYEQYF. CDR3 coding DNA: TGCGCCAGCAGCTCGGGGACTAGCGGGGCCTACGAGCAGTACTTC.

The J gene is TRBJ2-3, the V gene TRBV11-2; TRBD2 agrees at 9 bases. CDR3 length: 17 residues. Per germline, CDR1 SGHAT and CDR2 FQNNGV. The ends lost 3 bases at V and 4 bases at J; junction bases unmatched: 11. The CDR3 sequence: CASSFRGAGGGSDTQYF. The CDR3 nucleotides read TGTGCCAGCAGCTTCCGAGGGGCGGGAGGGGGGTCAGATACGCAGTATTTT.

The chain recombines TRBV7-3 with TRBJ2-1, with 11 bases aligning to TRBD2. Trimming cost V 4 bases and J 9 bases; bases outside gene matches: 8. This CDR3 comprises 15 residues. Per germline, CDR1 SGHTA and CDR2 FQGTGA. The CDR3 region is CASSSVAGGFGEQFF. In DNA form, the CDR3 reads TGTGCCAGCAGCTCAGTAGCGGGAGGGTTCGGTGAGCAGTTCTTC.

The V call is TRBV28, the J call TRBJ2-2; 7 bases are shared with TRBD2. From germline, CDR1 is MDHEN and CDR2 SYDVKM. The V segment lost 3 bases and the J segment 5 bases; nucleotides outside the gene matches: 3. The CDR3 spans 14 residues. The DNA for the CDR3 is TGTGCCAGCAGTTTCGGGGGGTGGACCGGGGAGCTGTTTTTT. Amino acids: CASSFGGWTGELFF.

The chain links TRBV11-3 to TRBJ2-3; D might be TRBD2 (7 bases). The V end was cut by 5 bases, the J end by 3 bases, with 15 bases between. The CDR3 totals 15 residues. CDR1 and CDR2 (germline): SGHNT, YENEEA. The CDR3 DNA follows: TGTGCCAGCAGCCGAGGGGGGCGGGAGACAGATACGCAGTATTTT. Its translation is CASSRGGRETDTQYF. Combining the CDR3 with reference TRBV11-3 and TRBJ2-3 gives the whole variable domain EAGVVQSPRYKIIEKKQPVAFWCNPISGHNTLYWYLQNLGQGPELLIRYENEEAVDDSQLPKDRFSAERLKGVDSTLKIQPAELGDSAVYLCASSRGGRETDTQYFGPGTRLTVL.

In this sample, this clone turned up a few times. The chain is built from TRBV2 and TRBJ2-5; no clear D gene. CDR3 length: 14 residues. Germline CDR1 and CDR2: SNHLY and FYNNEI. With 0 bases removed from V and 1 base from J, the gap between germline ends came to 6 bases. The CDR3 region has the DNA TGTGCCAGCAGTGAAGCGAGAGGCCAAGAGACCCAGTACTTC. Its translation is CASSEARGQETQYF.

This clone occurred a few times. The chain is built from TRBV4-3 and TRBJ1-3, with D unclear. The CDR3 is 13 residues long. V lost 1 base to trimming and J lost 4 bases, with 5 bases between them. Germline loops: CDR1 LGHNA, CDR2 YSLEER. The CDR3 region has the DNA TGCGCCAGCAGCCAAGTCTTCGGAAACACCATATATTTT. This encodes CASSQVFGNTIYF.